This passage covers 22 T cell receptor beta chains from one sample sequenced in a study of T cell responses to AZD1222 COVID-19 vaccine. Data came from immunoSEQ multiplex PCR; TCRdb stores just in-frame clones and leaves some out. The sample consists of roughly 100,000 clones, 90% of them appearing once. The sequences come from peripheral blood, collected on day 0 of AZD1222 vaccination. These receptor sequences come from an adult in good health.

The chain joins TRBV28 to TRBJ2-7, with D perhaps matching TRBD2 (6 bases). The CDR3 runs 15 residues. CDR1 and CDR2 from the germline V gene are MDHEN and SYDVKM. The V end lost 7 bases, the J end lost 0 bases, and 16 bases lay between the germline ends. CDR3 loop: CASTTRRRDSYEQYF. The DNA for the CDR3 is TGTGCCAGCACCACGCGAAGGCGGGACTCCTACGAGCAGTACTTC. Full variable domain (outside the CDR3, taken from reference TRBV28 and TRBJ2-7): DVKVTQSSRYLVKRTGEKVFLECVQDMDHENMFWYRQDPGLGLRLIYFSYDVKMKEKGDIPEGYSVSREKKERFSLILESASTNQTSMYLCASTTRRRDSYEQYFGPGTRLTVT.

The chain combines TRBV24-1 with TRBJ2-3, with TRBD1 matching 9 bases. Germline loops: CDR1 KGHDR, CDR2 SFDVKD. The CDR3 length is 16 residues. V gave up 3 bases and J gave up 3 bases; unmatched junction bases: 6. In DNA form, the CDR3 reads TGTGCCACCAGTGATCCCGGGACAGGGCCTACAGATACGCAGTATTTT. As protein: CATSDPGTGPTDTQYF.

The chain links TRBV5-4 to TRBJ2-1, with TRBD2 identical over 11 bases. The V gene's germline CDR1 is SGHNT and CDR2 YYREEE (reference sequence). J lost 0 bases, V lost 4 bases, and 9 bases had no gene match. The CDR3 contains 18 residues. CDR3 residues: CASSPGVLAGGSYNEQFF. The DNA of the CDR3 is TGTGCCAGCAGCCCGGGGGTCCTAGCGGGAGGCTCCTACAATGAGCAGTTCTTC.

The V call is TRBV19, the J call TRBJ1-2; no firm D call. V lost 11 bases and J lost 8, with 24 bases in between. CDR3 length: 14 residues. Germline loops: CDR1 LNHDA, CDR2 SQIVND (reference sequence). The CDR3 is CAGRQTAWGGGYTF. The CDR3 region has the DNA TGTGCCGGTCGGCAGACTGCTTGGGGAGGAGGCTACACCTTC.

V is TRBV4-2 and J is TRBJ1-3; D uncertain. Per the germline V gene, CDR1 is LGHNA and CDR2 is YNFKEQ. The CDR3 is 15 amino acids. Trimming removed 0 bases from V and 3 bases from J, with 9 bases in between. Here the CDR3 DNA reads TGTGCCAGCAGCCAAGATCAGGTCGATGGAAACACCATATATTTT. It is translated as CASSQDQVDGNTIYF.

The chain combines TRBV4-3 with TRBJ2-1, with a possible D match to TRBD2 (6 bases). The germline gives CDR1 LGHNA, CDR2 YSLEER. V lost 5 bases to trimming and J lost 0 bases, with 14 bases between them. The CDR3 spans 16 residues. The CDR3 protein is CASSSGLTSSYNEQFF. The CDR3 bases are TGCGCCAGCAGCTCTGGACTGACTAGCTCCTACAATGAGCAGTTCTTC.

The chain links TRBV25-1 to TRBJ2-2; D gene ambiguous. Trimming took off 5 bases at V and 4 bases at J, with 5 bases between the two ends. Germline values: CDR1 MGHDK, CDR2 SYGVNS. The length of the CDR3 is 12 residues. The CDR3 nucleotides are TGTGCCAGCAGTTACATCACCGGGGAGCTGTTTTTT. Translation: CASSYITGELFF.

This sequence joins TRBV5-6 and TRBJ2-7; TRBD2 aligns across 7 bases. Per the germline V gene, CDR1 is SGHDT and CDR2 is YYEEEE. The ends lost 4 bases at V and 0 bases at J; junction bases unmatched: 4. The CDR3 extends over 14 amino acids. CDR3 region: CASSPLATSYEQYF. The CDR3 coding sequence is TGTGCCAGCAGCCCACTAGCGACCTCCTACGAGCAGTACTTC. The whole variable domain, filled in from reference TRBV5-6 and TRBJ2-7, reads DAGVTQSPTHLIKTRGQQVTLRCSPKSGHDTVSWYQQALGQGPQFIFQYYEEEERQRGNFPDRFSGHQFPNYSSELNVNALLLGDSALYLCASSPLATSYEQYFGPGTRLTVT.

Here the CDR3 reads CAISELAYEQYF. CDR3 bases: TGTGCCATCAGTGAGTTGGCCTACGAGCAGTACTTC. The chain links TRBV10-3 to TRBJ2-7; D is unclear. Germline CDR1 is ENHRY and CDR2 is SYGVKD. The CDR3 is 12 amino acids. V lost 1 base and J 2 bases, leaving 3 bases between the germline ends.

This rearrangement joins TRBV9 to TRBJ2-1, with D possibly being TRBD1 or TRBD2 (5 bases each). Germline V gene sequence: CDR1 SGDLS, CDR2 YYNGEE. There are 17 residues in the CDR3. V gave up 4 bases and J gave up 0 bases, with 17 bases separating them. The CDR3 protein is CASSPRVRGLSYNEQFF. The CDR3 DNA is TGTGCCAGCAGCCCAAGGGTCCGGGGCCTCTCCTACAATGAGCAGTTCTTC.

The CDR3 loop reads CASSFGGRVAQYF. As DNA, the CDR3 is TGTGCCAGCAGTTTCGGCGGGAGGGTGGCGCAGTATTTT. The chain carries TRBV12-3 or TRBV12-4 and TRBJ2-3; 9 positions agree with TRBD2. Trimming took 3 bases from V and 10 from J; bases not matched to a gene: 5. This CDR3 region has 13 residues.

This chain joins TRBV28 and TRBJ2-1; 9 bases fit TRBD2. V was pared by 6 bases and J by 5 bases, with 14 bases of the junction left unmatched. Per germline, CDR1 MDHEN and CDR2 SYDVKM. This CDR3 is built from 17 residues. The CDR3 is CASSPPRVAGEHNEQFF. The DNA for the CDR3 is TGTGCCAGCAGCCCCCCCCGGGTAGCGGGAGAACACAATGAGCAGTTCTTC. The full variable domain, its missing parts supplied by reference TRBV28 and TRBJ2-1, is DVKVTQSSRYLVKRTGEKVFLECVQDMDHENMFWYRQDPGLGLRLIYFSYDVKMKEKGDIPEGYSVSREKKERFSLILESASTNQTSMYLCASSPPRVAGEHNEQFFGPGTRLTVL.

The chain joins TRBV6-5 to TRBJ1-2; D might be TRBD1 (6 bases). V was pared by 0 bases and J by 7 bases, with 18 bases between. In germline, CDR1 is MNHEY, CDR2 SVGAGI. This CDR3 comprises 16 residues. The CDR3 loop is CASSYSASGTHFGYTF. Written as DNA, the CDR3 is TGTGCCAGCAGTTACTCGGCGTCAGGGACACATTTTGGCTACACCTTC.

The rearrangement links TRBV4-1 to TRBJ1-6; 8 bases are a match to TRBD1. Losses at the gene ends were 1 base for V and 10 bases for J; bases not matched to a gene: 9. This CDR3 has 16 residues. The germline CDR1 and CDR2 sequences are MGHRA and YSYEKL. The CDR3 loop reads CASSQAGTGLRSPLHF. CDR3 nucleotide sequence: TGCGCCAGCAGCCAAGCCGGGACAGGTCTCCGATCACCCCTCCACTTT.

The V gene is TRBV6-5, the J gene TRBJ2-5; maybe TRBD1 (5 bases). There are 14 residues in the CDR3. Germline V lookup: CDR1 MNHEY, CDR2 SVGAGI. Trimming took 4 bases from V and 4 from J, leaving 13 bases between them. This CDR3 reads CASSLTVPIETQYF. The CDR3 DNA reads TGTGCCAGCAGTTTGACAGTCCCTATAGAGACCCAGTACTTC.

This chain uses TRBV13 with TRBJ2-1; 11 bases line up with TRBD2. CDR1 is PRHDT, CDR2 FYEKMQ, per germline (reference sequence). After removal of 5 bases from V and 7 bases from J, the junction contained 10 bases not matched to a gene. The CDR3 is 16 amino acids. The CDR3 coding sequence is TGTGCCAGCAGCCGATCGACTAGCGGGGACGCGAATGAGCAGTTCTTC. Translating gives CASSRSTSGDANEQFF.

This chain uses TRBV4-2 with TRBJ2-2, with D tentatively TRBD1 (7 bases). CDR1 LGHNA and CDR2 YNFKEQ come from the germline V gene. CDR3 size: 16 residues. Trimming took 4 bases from V and 0 from J, leaving 12 bases between them. The CDR3 loop reads CASSPRRGPNTGELFF. The DNA for the CDR3 is TGTGCCAGCAGCCCTAGGAGGGGGCCGAACACCGGGGAGCTGTTTTTT.

The chain employs TRBV6-1 and TRBJ2-7, with D unclear. CDR3 length: 16 amino acids. The V gene's germline CDR1 is MNHNS and CDR2 SASEGT. The V gene lost 0 bases and the J gene lost 1 base, with 13 bases spanning the gap. CDR3 amino acids: CASSEARRRLSYEQYF. CDR3 nucleotides: TGTGCCAGCAGTGAAGCGAGGAGACGGTTATCCTACGAGCAGTACTTC.

This chain connects TRBV7-3 to TRBJ2-1; a weak D match, TRBD2 (6 bases). Trimming left V 3 bases short and J 9 bases short, with 9 bases between. CDR3 length equals 12 residues. CDR1 is SGHTA and CDR2 is FQGTGA in the germline V gene. The CDR3 DNA sequence: TGTGCCAGCAGCTTCGCGGGGAGTGAGCAGTTCTTC. Its protein product is CASSFAGSEQFF. Variable domain in full (rest from reference TRBV7-3 and TRBJ2-1): GAGVSQTPSNKVTEKGKYVELRCDPISGHTALYWYRQSLGQGPEFLIYFQGTGAADDSGLPNDRFFAVRPEGSVSTLKIQRTERGDSAVYLCASSFAGSEQFFGPGTRLTVL.

The chain carries TRBV11-1 and TRBJ2-1, with a tentative D call TRBD1 (6 bases). The V end was cut by 3 bases, the J end by 9 bases, with 15 bases between. The germline V gene has CDR1 SGHAT and CDR2 FQDESV (reference sequence). The CDR3 is made up of 14 amino acids. The CDR3 coding sequence is TGTGCCAGCAGCTTTCTGGACAGTTTCGGTGAGCAGTTCTTC. Protein: CASSFLDSFGEQFF.

The chain couples TRBV27 to TRBJ1-2; TRBD1 matches 10 bases. In germline, CDR1 is MNHEY, CDR2 SMNVEV (reference sequence). After removal of 4 bases from V and 2 bases from J, the junction contained 7 bases not matched to a gene. The CDR3 contains 16 residues. Written as DNA, the CDR3 is TGTGCCAGCAGTTCCTCAGGACAGGGGGGGAACTATGGCTACACCTTC. Its protein product is CASSSSGQGGNYGYTF.

The chain combines TRBV3-1 (or the pseudogene TRBV3-2) with TRBJ2-1; 8 nucleotides line up with TRBD1. Germline assignment: CDR1 LGHDT and CDR2 YNNKEL (reference sequence). The CDR3 runs 14 residues. V was pared by 0 bases and J by 14 bases, with 9 bases of the junction left unmatched. CDR3 residues: CASSQDGAGQAKFF. In DNA form, the CDR3 reads TGTGCCAGCAGCCAAGATGGGGCGGGACAGGCAAAGTTCTTC.